A selection of T cell receptor beta chains follows, all from one sample in a study of metastatic and nonmetastatic thyroid tumors. From the PCR reads, TCRdb re-called clones with MiXCR. The sample lists some 28,000 clones, 20% to 25% seen once, with around two fifths in the top ten. Material for sequencing was blood. These receptors originate from a female donor with papillary thyroid cancer or a benign thyroid nodule (not recorded which). Some clones in this sample may be carry-over from other donors' samples. The CDR3 runs from the conserved cysteine through the conserved F or W. Each record gives: V gene, clone size, J gene, D gene, CDR3 DNA, CDR3 protein. D genes are given only for firm matches. Only some rows state a clone size, as once, few, many or a class for expanded clones.

v_gene: TRBV7-9; abundance: many; j_gene: TRBJ1-2; d_gene: TRBD1; CDR3nt: TGTGCCGGCAGCTTAGGTGGGACAGAAGTCTATGGCTACACCTTC; CDR3aa: CAGSLGGTEVYGYTF
v_gene: TRBV25-1; abundance: few; j_gene: TRBJ1-2; d_gene: -; CDR3nt: TGTGCCAGCAGTGTGAATACTGACTTTTATGGCTACACCTTC; CDR3aa: CASSVNTDFYGYTF
v_gene: TRBV6-1; abundance: few; j_gene: TRBJ1-1; d_gene: -; CDR3nt: TGTGCCAGCAGTTCCCGTATGTTCATGGATGGGGCTACGGCTTTCTTT; CDR3aa: CASSSRMFMDGATAFF
v_gene: TRBV3-1; abundance: many; j_gene: TRBJ1-2; d_gene: -; CDR3nt: TGTGCCAGCAGCCAAGTCGGACCCCTTAACTATGGCTACACCTTC; CDR3aa: CASSQVGPLNYGYTF
v_gene: TRBV2; abundance: many; j_gene: TRBJ2-7; d_gene: -; CDR3nt: TGTGCCAGTAAACCTGGGGGCGCCCTTGTCGAGCAGTACTTC; CDR3aa: CASKPGGALVEQYF
v_gene: TRBV7-3; abundance: -; j_gene: TRBJ2-1; d_gene: TRBD1; CDR3nt: TGTGCCAGCAGCCTAACGGACAGGAGGTCAGCGTTCTTC; CDR3aa: CASSLTDRRSAFF
v_gene: TRBV2; abundance: many; j_gene: TRBJ2-5; d_gene: -; CDR3nt: TGTGCCAGCAGTAAGAACAGTGGGGAGACCCAGTACTTC; CDR3aa: CASSKNSGETQYF
v_gene: TRBV20-1; abundance: -; j_gene: TRBJ2-3; d_gene: TRBD2; CDR3nt: TGCAGTGCTGGACTAGCTGGGAGCACAGATACGCAGTATTTT; CDR3aa: CSAGLAGSTDTQYF
v_gene: TRBV6-4; abundance: many; j_gene: TRBJ1-5; d_gene: -; CDR3nt: TGTGCCAGCAGTGAGGCGGGCAATCAGCCCCAGCATTTT; CDR3aa: CASSEAGNQPQHF
v_gene: TRBV15; abundance: few; j_gene: TRBJ2-6; d_gene: -; CDR3nt: TGTGCCACCAGCATAACTCGGGCCAACGTCCTGACTTTC; CDR3aa: CATSITRANVLTF
v_gene: TRBV19; abundance: many; j_gene: TRBJ2-3; d_gene: -; CDR3nt: TGTGCCAGTAGTATAGATACAAGAAGCACAGATACGCAGTATTTT; CDR3aa: CASSIDTRSTDTQYF
v_gene: TRBV6-4; abundance: few; j_gene: TRBJ1-3; d_gene: TRBD1; CDR3nt: TGTGCCAGTAGTGACAGGGACCTGCGAAACACCATATATTTT; CDR3aa: CASSDRDLRNTIYF
v_gene: TRBV28; abundance: few; j_gene: TRBJ2-7; d_gene: TRBD2; CDR3nt: TGTGCCAGCAGACGTGACAGCGGGGGAGAGCAGTACTTC; CDR3aa: CASRRDSGGEQYF
v_gene: TRBV9; abundance: many; j_gene: TRBJ2-1; d_gene: TRBD2; CDR3nt: TGTGCCAGCAGCGCCAGCGGGAGTACCCCCTACAATGAGCAGTTCTTC; CDR3aa: CASSASGSTPYNEQFF
v_gene: TRBV10-2; abundance: many; j_gene: TRBJ2-4; d_gene: -; CDR3nt: TGCGCCAGCAGTCCTGATGGAGCCAAAAACATTCAGTACTTC; CDR3aa: CASSPDGAKNIQYF
v_gene: TRBV9; abundance: once; j_gene: TRBJ2-1; d_gene: -; CDR3nt: TGTGCCAGCAGGGGCCAGGGATACAATGAGCAGTTCTTC; CDR3aa: CASRGQGYNEQFF
v_gene: TRBV18; abundance: -; j_gene: TRBJ2-3; d_gene: TRBD2; CDR3nt: TGTGCCAGCTCACCAAATCCGGGACTAGCGGGAGACAGCGATACGCAGTATTTT; CDR3aa: CASSPNPGLAGDSDTQYF
v_gene: TRBV7-2; abundance: -; j_gene: TRBJ2-1; d_gene: -; CDR3nt: TGTGCCAGCAGCTGGGGGGCCAATGAGCAGTTCTTC; CDR3aa: CASSWGANEQFF
v_gene: TRBV29-1; abundance: few; j_gene: TRBJ2-5; d_gene: TRBD2; CDR3nt: TGCAGCGTCGATGGTGCTCGGGGGGGTAGGGAGACCCAGTACTTC; CDR3aa: CSVDGARGGRETQYF
v_gene: TRBV5-1; abundance: -; j_gene: TRBJ2-2; d_gene: TRBD2; CDR3nt: TGCGCCAGCACTAGCGGGGACAACACCGGGGAGCTGTTTTTT; CDR3aa: CASTSGDNTGELFF
v_gene: TRBV20-1; abundance: many; j_gene: TRBJ2-1; d_gene: -; CDR3nt: TGCAGTGCCAACCCGAGGACACTCCGCAATGAGCAGTTCTTC; CDR3aa: CSANPRTLRNEQFF
v_gene: TRBV6-1; abundance: few; j_gene: TRBJ1-1; d_gene: -; CDR3nt: TGTGCCAGCAGTGACAAAATGAACACTGAAGCTTTCTTT; CDR3aa: CASSDKMNTEAFF
v_gene: TRBV5-4; abundance: -; j_gene: TRBJ2-3; d_gene: -; CDR3nt: TGTGCCAGCAGCTTGGCCACCAAGGCAGATACGCAGTATTTT; CDR3aa: CASSLATKADTQYF
v_gene: TRBV20-1; abundance: -; j_gene: TRBJ1-6; d_gene: -; CDR3nt: TGCAGTGCGGGGATCTCGGTGGGGGGGAATAATTCACCCCTCCACTTT; CDR3aa: CSAGISVGGNNSPLHF
v_gene: TRBV7-8; abundance: -; j_gene: TRBJ2-2; d_gene: -; CDR3nt: TGTGCCAGCAGCTTAGAGGCAGGCCCCACCGGGGAGCTGTTTTTT; CDR3aa: CASSLEAGPTGELFF
v_gene: TRBV7-6; abundance: once; j_gene: TRBJ2-2; d_gene: -; CDR3nt: TGTGCCAGCAGTTTAGCGCCGGGGGCGAACACCTGGGAGCTGTTTTTT; CDR3aa: CASSLAPGANTWELFF
v_gene: TRBV6-2/TRBV6-3; abundance: many; j_gene: TRBJ1-1; d_gene: -; CDR3nt: TGTGCCAGCAGTTACCAGGGGTCCGCGAAAGCTTTCTTT; CDR3aa: CASSYQGSAKAFF
v_gene: TRBV20-1; abundance: -; j_gene: TRBJ2-1; d_gene: TRBD1; CDR3nt: TGCAGTGCTAGAGGACAAGGGACAGGGATACCCATTGGGTTGAACAATGAGCAGTTCTTC; CDR3aa: CSARGQGTGIPIGLNNEQFF
v_gene: TRBV5-1; abundance: -; j_gene: TRBJ2-3; d_gene: -; CDR3nt: TGCGCCAGCAGCTTGGGTAGGCAGTTAGATACGCAGTATTTT; CDR3aa: CASSLGRQLDTQYF
v_gene: TRBV12-3/TRBV12-4; abundance: many; j_gene: TRBJ2-7; d_gene: -; CDR3nt: TGTGCCAGCAGTTCTTTGGCTAACGAGCAGTACTTC; CDR3aa: CASSSLANEQYF
v_gene: TRBV10-1; abundance: -; j_gene: TRBJ2-1; d_gene: -; CDR3nt: TGCGCCAGCAGCCCCCAGCAGGGTGGGAATGAGCAGTTCTTC; CDR3aa: CASSPQQGGNEQFF
v_gene: TRBV20-1; abundance: -; j_gene: TRBJ1-6; d_gene: TRBD1; CDR3nt: TGCAGTGCTAGAGACCGACAGGGATATAATTCACCCCTCCACTTT; CDR3aa: CSARDRQGYNSPLHF
v_gene: TRBV3-1; abundance: -; j_gene: TRBJ2-3; d_gene: -; CDR3nt: TGTGCCAGCCGGCAGGGGTCCACAGATACGCAGTACTTT; CDR3aa: CASRQGSTDTQYF
v_gene: TRBV28; abundance: -; j_gene: TRBJ2-7; d_gene: -; CDR3nt: TGTGCCAGCCGTTTAAGTTACGAGCAGTACTTC; CDR3aa: CASRLSYEQYF
v_gene: TRBV12-5; abundance: few; j_gene: TRBJ2-1; d_gene: TRBD2; CDR3nt: TGTGCTAGTGGTTTGTCTAGCGGCAATGAGCAGTTCTTC; CDR3aa: CASGLSSGNEQFF
v_gene: TRBV6-1; abundance: few; j_gene: TRBJ1-6; d_gene: -; CDR3nt: TGTGCCAGCAGTCGAGGGGGGACTAATTCACCCCTCCACTTT; CDR3aa: CASSRGGTNSPLHF
v_gene: TRBV12-3/TRBV12-4; abundance: -; j_gene: TRBJ2-7; d_gene: TRBD1; CDR3nt: TGTGCCATCATTTTATATTCGGGACAGGGATCCTACGAGCAGTACTTC; CDR3aa: CAIILYSGQGSYEQYF
v_gene: TRBV12-3/TRBV12-4; abundance: -; j_gene: TRBJ1-5; d_gene: -; CDR3nt: TGTGCCAGCAGTAGACTGGTTCTGGGGCCCCAGCATTTT; CDR3aa: CASSRLVLGPQHF
v_gene: TRBV6-1; abundance: -; j_gene: TRBJ2-3; d_gene: TRBD1; CDR3nt: TGTGCCAGCAGTGAAGGACAGGGGGCAGATACGCAGTATTTT; CDR3aa: CASSEGQGADTQYF
v_gene: TRBV28; abundance: few; j_gene: TRBJ1-5; d_gene: -; CDR3nt: TGTGCCACCGACGGACAGCGAAAAAATCAGCCCCAGCATTTT; CDR3aa: CATDGQRKNQPQHF
v_gene: TRBV28; abundance: -; j_gene: TRBJ2-2; d_gene: TRBD2; CDR3nt: TGTGCCAGCCGGGAGGTGGGCACCGGGGAGCTGTTTTTT; CDR3aa: CASREVGTGELFF
v_gene: TRBV20-1; abundance: -; j_gene: TRBJ1-5; d_gene: -; CDR3nt: TGCAGTGGGACGGTACAGAGCAACCAGCCCCAGCATTTT; CDR3aa: CSGTVQSNQPQHF
v_gene: TRBV7-8; abundance: many; j_gene: TRBJ2-3; d_gene: -; CDR3nt: TGTGCCAGCAGCTTATCCCCTAGCAGCACAGATACGCAGTATTTT; CDR3aa: CASSLSPSSTDTQYF
v_gene: TRBV19; abundance: -; j_gene: TRBJ2-5; d_gene: -; CDR3nt: TGTGCCAGTAGAGCCCGTGAGACCCAGTACTTC; CDR3aa: CASRARETQYF
v_gene: TRBV18; abundance: many; j_gene: TRBJ2-5; d_gene: -; CDR3nt: TGTGCCAGCTCACCGGACAGCAAAGAGACCCAGTACTTC; CDR3aa: CASSPDSKETQYF
v_gene: TRBV28; abundance: many; j_gene: TRBJ2-1; d_gene: TRBD2; CDR3nt: TGTGCCAGCAGTCCTCTAGCGGGAGGGCCTAATGAGCAGTTCTTC; CDR3aa: CASSPLAGGPNEQFF
v_gene: TRBV12-3/TRBV12-4; abundance: medium-sized; j_gene: TRBJ2-5; d_gene: -; CDR3nt: TGTGCCAGCAGTACGACAGGAGAAGAGACCCAGTACTTC; CDR3aa: CASSTTGEETQYF
v_gene: TRBV9; abundance: many; j_gene: TRBJ2-5; d_gene: TRBD1; CDR3nt: TGTGCCAGCAGCGTACGCCCCGGGACAGGGAAAGAGACCCAGTACTTC; CDR3aa: CASSVRPGTGKETQYF
v_gene: TRBV20-1; abundance: many; j_gene: TRBJ1-1; d_gene: TRBD1; CDR3nt: TGCAGTGCAAAAGACAGGGGGGACACTGAAGCTTTCTTT; CDR3aa: CSAKDRGDTEAFF
v_gene: TRBV18; abundance: many; j_gene: TRBJ1-6; d_gene: -; CDR3nt: TGTGCCAGCTCACCCCAGAATTCACCCCTCCACTTT; CDR3aa: CASSPQNSPLHF
v_gene: TRBV7-6; abundance: few; j_gene: TRBJ1-3; d_gene: TRBD1; CDR3nt: TGTGCCAGCAGCCCCGGGACAGGGGTGGGCTCGGGAAACACCATATATTTT; CDR3aa: CASSPGTGVGSGNTIYF
v_gene: TRBV9; abundance: -; j_gene: TRBJ2-2; d_gene: TRBD2; CDR3nt: TGTGCCAGCAGCGTATACGCTCTAGCGGGAGTTGGGACCGGGGAGCTGTTTTTT; CDR3aa: CASSVYALAGVGTGELFF
v_gene: TRBV11-2; abundance: many; j_gene: TRBJ1-6; d_gene: -; CDR3nt: TGTGCCAGCAGCTCCCGGGACCGACCCGATTCACCCCTCCACTTT; CDR3aa: CASSSRDRPDSPLHF
v_gene: TRBV20-1; abundance: many; j_gene: TRBJ2-5; d_gene: TRBD1; CDR3nt: TGCAGTGCCATCAAACTACAGGGGGCGTACCAAGAGACCCAGTACTTC; CDR3aa: CSAIKLQGAYQETQYF
v_gene: TRBV5-4; abundance: many; j_gene: TRBJ2-1; d_gene: -; CDR3nt: TGTGCCAGCAGCTTGGCTCTAGCGAGAAACAATGAGCAGTTCTTC; CDR3aa: CASSLALARNNEQFF
v_gene: TRBV27; abundance: medium-sized; j_gene: TRBJ2-6; d_gene: -; CDR3nt: TGTGCCAGCAGGGCGGCAGGATCTGGGGCCAACGTCCTGACTTTC; CDR3aa: CASRAAGSGANVLTF
v_gene: TRBV3-1; abundance: -; j_gene: TRBJ2-2; d_gene: TRBD1; CDR3nt: TGTGCCAGCAGCTGGACAGGGGGATCTGGCGGGGAGCTGTTTTTT; CDR3aa: CASSWTGGSGGELFF
v_gene: TRBV6-1; abundance: few; j_gene: TRBJ1-6; d_gene: -; CDR3nt: TGTGCCAGCAGCGAAACACGGAGCTCCTATAATTCACCCCTCCACTTT; CDR3aa: CASSETRSSYNSPLHF
v_gene: TRBV6-1; abundance: few; j_gene: TRBJ1-2; d_gene: -; CDR3nt: TGTGCCAGCAGGGAGGGGCTCTATGGCTACACCTTC; CDR3aa: CASREGLYGYTF